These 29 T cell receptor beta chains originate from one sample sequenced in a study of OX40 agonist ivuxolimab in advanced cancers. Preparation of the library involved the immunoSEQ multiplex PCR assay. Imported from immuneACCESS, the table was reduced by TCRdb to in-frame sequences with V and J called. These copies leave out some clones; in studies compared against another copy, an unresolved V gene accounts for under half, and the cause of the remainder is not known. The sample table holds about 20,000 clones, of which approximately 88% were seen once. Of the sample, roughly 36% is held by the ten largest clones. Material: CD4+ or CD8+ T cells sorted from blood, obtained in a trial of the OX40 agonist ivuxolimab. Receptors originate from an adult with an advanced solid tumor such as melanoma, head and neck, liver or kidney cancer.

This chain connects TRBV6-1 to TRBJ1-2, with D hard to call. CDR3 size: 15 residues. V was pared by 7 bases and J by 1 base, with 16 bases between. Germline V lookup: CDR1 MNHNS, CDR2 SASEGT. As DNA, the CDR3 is TGTGCCAGCACCCTCGGGAGGGCAAATAACTATGGCTACACCTTC. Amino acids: CASTLGRANNYGYTF.

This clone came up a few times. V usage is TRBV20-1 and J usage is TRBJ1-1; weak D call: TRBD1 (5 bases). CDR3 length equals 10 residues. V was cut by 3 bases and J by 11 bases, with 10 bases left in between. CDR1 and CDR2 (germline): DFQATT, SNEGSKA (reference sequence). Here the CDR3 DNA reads TGCAGTGCTAGCGGGGGGGTCGCTTTCTTT. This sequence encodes CSASGGVAFF.

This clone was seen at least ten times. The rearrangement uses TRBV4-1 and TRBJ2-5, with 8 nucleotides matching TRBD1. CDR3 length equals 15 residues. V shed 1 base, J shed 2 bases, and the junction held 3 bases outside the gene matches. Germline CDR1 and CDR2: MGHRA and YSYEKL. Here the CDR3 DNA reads TGCGCCAGCAGCCAAGGGACAGGGAGGCAAGAGACCCAGTACTTC. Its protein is CASSQGTGRQETQYF.

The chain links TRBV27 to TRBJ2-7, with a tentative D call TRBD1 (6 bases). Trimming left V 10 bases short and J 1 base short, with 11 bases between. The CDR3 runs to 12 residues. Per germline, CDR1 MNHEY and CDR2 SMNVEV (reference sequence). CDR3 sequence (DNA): TGTGCCACCCGGACAGAGTCCTACGAGCAGTACTTC. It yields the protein CATRTESYEQYF.

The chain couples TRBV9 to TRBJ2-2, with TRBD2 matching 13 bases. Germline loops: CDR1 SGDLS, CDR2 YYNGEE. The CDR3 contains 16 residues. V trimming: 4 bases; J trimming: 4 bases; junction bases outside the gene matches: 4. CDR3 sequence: CASSPGTSGVTGELFF. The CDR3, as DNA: TGTGCCAGCAGCCCGGGGACTAGCGGGGTCACCGGGGAGCTGTTTTTT.

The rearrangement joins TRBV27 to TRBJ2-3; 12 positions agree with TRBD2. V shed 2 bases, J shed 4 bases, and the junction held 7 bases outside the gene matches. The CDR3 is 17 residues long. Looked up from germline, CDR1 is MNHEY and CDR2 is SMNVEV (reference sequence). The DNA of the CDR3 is TGTGCCAGCAGTTTACCCCCCCTAGCGGGAGGGGCAGATACGCAGTATTTT. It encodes CASSLPPLAGGADTQYF.

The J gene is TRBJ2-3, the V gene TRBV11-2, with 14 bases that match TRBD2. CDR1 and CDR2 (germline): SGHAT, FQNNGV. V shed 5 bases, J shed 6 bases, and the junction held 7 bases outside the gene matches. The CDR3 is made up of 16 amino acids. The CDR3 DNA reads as TGTGCCAGCAGCCTTTGGACTAGCGGGAGGACGGATACGCAGTATTTT. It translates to CASSLWTSGRTDTQYF. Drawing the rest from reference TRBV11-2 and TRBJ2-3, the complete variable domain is EAGVAQSPRYKIIEKRQSVAFWCNPISGHATLYWYQQILGQGPKLLIQFQNNGVVDDSQLPKDRFSAERLKGVDSTLKIQPAKLEDSAVYLCASSLWTSGRTDTQYFGPGTRLTVL.

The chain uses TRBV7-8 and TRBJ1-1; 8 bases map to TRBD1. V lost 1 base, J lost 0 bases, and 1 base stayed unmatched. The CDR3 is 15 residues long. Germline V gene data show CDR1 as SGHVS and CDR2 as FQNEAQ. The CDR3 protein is CASSLGRGLNTEAFF. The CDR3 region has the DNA TGTGCCAGCAGCTTAGGCAGGGGGCTGAACACTGAAGCTTTCTTT.

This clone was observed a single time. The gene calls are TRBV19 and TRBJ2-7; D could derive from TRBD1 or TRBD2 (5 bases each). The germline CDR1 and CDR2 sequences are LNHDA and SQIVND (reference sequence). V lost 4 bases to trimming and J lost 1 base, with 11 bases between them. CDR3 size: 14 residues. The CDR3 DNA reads TGTGCCAGTAGTAGCCGGGACGGGTCCTACGAGCAGTACTTC. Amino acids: CASSSRDGSYEQYF. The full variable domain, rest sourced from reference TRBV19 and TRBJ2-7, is DGGITQSPKYLFRKEGQNVTLSCEQNLNHDAMYWYRQDPGQGLRLIYYSQIVNDFQKGDIAEGYSVSREKKESFPLTVTSAQKNPTAFYLCASSSRDGSYEQYFGPGTRLTVT.

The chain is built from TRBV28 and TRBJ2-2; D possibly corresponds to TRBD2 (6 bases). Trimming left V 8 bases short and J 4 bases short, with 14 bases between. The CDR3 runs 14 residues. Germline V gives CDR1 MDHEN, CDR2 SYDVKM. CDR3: CASGVVGGTGELFF. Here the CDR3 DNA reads TGTGCCAGCGGGGTAGTCGGGGGCACCGGGGAGCTGTTTTTT.

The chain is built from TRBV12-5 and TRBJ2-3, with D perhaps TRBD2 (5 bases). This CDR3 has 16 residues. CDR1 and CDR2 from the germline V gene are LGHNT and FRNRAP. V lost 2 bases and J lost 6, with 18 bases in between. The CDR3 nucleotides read TGTGCTAGTGGTTTGAGTCCCACCGGGGTCCCGGATACGCAGTATTTT. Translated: CASGLSPTGVPDTQYF.

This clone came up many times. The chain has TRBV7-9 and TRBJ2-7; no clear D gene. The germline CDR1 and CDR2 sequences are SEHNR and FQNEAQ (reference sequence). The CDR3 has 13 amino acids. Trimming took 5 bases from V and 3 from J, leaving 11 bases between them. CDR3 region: CASSIGPNYEQYF. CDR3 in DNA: TGTGCCAGCAGCATAGGACCCAACTACGAGCAGTACTTC.

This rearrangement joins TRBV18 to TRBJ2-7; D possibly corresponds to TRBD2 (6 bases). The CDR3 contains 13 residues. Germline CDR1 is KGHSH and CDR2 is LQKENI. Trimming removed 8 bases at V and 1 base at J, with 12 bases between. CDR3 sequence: CASGGGISYEQYF. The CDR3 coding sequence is TGTGCCAGCGGCGGAGGGATTTCCTACGAGCAGTACTTC. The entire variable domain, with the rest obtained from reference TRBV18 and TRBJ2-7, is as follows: NAGVMQNPRHLVRRRGQEARLRCSPMKGHSHVYWYRQLPEEGLKFMVYLQKENIIDESGMPKERFSAEFPKEGPSILRIQQVVRGDSAAYFCASGGGISYEQYFGPGTRLTVT.

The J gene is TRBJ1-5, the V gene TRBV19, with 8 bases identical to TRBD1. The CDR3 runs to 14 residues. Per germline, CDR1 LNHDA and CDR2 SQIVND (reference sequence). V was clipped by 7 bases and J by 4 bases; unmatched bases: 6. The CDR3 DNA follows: TGTGCCAGTAACGACAGGGGATATAATCAGCCCCAGCATTTT. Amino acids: CASNDRGYNQPQHF.

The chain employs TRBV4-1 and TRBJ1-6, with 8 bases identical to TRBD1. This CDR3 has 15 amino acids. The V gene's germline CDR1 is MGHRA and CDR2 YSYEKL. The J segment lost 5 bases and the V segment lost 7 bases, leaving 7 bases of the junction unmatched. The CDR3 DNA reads TGCGCCAGCAACTTGGACAGGGCGAATAATTCACCCCTCCACTTT. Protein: CASNLDRANNSPLHF.

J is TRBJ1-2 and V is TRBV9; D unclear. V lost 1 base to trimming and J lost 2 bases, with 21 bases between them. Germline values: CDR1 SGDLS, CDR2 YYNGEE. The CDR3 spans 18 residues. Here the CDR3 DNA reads TGTGCCAGCAGCGTAAGATCGATGCCTACGCGCTCAAACTATGGCTACACCTTC. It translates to CASSVRSMPTRSNYGYTF.

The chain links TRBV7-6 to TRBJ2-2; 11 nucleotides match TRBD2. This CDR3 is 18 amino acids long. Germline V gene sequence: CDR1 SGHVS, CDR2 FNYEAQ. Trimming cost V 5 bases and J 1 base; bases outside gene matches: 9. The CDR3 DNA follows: TGTGCCAGCAGCCCTACATTAGCGGGAGGGGAGAACACCGGGGAGCTGTTTTTT. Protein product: CASSPTLAGGENTGELFF.

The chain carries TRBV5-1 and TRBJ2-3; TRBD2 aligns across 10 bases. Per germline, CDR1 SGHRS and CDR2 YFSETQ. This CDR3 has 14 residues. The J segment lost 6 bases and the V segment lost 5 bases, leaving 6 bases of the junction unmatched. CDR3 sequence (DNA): TGCGCCAGCAGGTCTAGCGGGGGCCGGGATACGCAGTATTTT. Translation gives CASRSSGGRDTQYF.

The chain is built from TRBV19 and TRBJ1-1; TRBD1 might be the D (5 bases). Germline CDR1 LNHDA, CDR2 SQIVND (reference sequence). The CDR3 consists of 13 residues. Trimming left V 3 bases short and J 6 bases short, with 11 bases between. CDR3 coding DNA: TGTGCCAGTAGTATCCCAGGGCGGGCTGAAGCTTTCTTT. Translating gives CASSIPGRAEAFF.

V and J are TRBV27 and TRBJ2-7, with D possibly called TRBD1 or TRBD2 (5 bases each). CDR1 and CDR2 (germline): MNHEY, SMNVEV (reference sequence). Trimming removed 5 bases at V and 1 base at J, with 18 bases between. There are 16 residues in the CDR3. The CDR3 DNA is TGTGCCAGCAGTCCCCTAATGTGGGACGGTTCCTACGAGCAGTACTTC. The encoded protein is CASSPLMWDGSYEQYF.

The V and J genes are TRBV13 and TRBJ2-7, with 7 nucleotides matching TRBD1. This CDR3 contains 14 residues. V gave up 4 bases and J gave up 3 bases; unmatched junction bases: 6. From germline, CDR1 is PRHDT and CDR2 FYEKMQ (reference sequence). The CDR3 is CASSYRGSGYEQYF. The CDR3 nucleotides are TGTGCCAGCAGCTACAGGGGTTCAGGCTACGAGCAGTACTTC.

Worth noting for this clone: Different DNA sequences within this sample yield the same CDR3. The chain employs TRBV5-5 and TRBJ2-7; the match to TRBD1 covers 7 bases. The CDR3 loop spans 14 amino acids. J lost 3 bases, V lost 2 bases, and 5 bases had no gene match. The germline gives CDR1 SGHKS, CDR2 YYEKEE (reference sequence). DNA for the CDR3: TGTGCCAGCAGCTTAGGGACAGACGTCTACGAGCAGTACTTC. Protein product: CASSLGTDVYEQYF.

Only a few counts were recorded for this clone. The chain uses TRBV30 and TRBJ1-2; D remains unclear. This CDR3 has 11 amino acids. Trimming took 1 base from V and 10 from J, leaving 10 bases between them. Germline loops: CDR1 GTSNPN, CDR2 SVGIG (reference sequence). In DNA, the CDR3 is TGTGCCTGGAGTGGTCCAGGAACCTACACCTTC. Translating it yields CAWSGPGTYTF.

CDR3 in amino acids: CASSPGGRAVDTQYF. The DNA of the CDR3 is TGTGCCAGCAGCCCCGGCGGGAGGGCTGTAGATACGCAGTATTTT. The chain recombines TRBV9 with TRBJ2-3; TRBD2 agrees at 9 bases. Germline CDR1 SGDLS, CDR2 YYNGEE. V trimming: 4 bases; J trimming: 5 bases; junction bases outside the gene matches: 8. There are 15 residues in the CDR3.

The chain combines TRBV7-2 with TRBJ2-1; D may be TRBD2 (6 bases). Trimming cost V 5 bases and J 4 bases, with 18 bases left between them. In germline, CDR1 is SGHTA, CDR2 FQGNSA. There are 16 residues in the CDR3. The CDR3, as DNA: TGTGCCAGCAGCCCACATGGGCTAGCGAGTTACAATGAGCAGTTCTTC. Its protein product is CASSPHGLASYNEQFF.

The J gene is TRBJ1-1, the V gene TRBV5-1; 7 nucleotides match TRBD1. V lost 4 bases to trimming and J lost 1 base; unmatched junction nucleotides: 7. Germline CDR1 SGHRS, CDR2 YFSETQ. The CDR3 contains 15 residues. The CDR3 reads CASSPDRAGNTEAFF. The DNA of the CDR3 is TGCGCCAGCAGCCCTGACAGGGCAGGGAACACTGAAGCTTTCTTT.

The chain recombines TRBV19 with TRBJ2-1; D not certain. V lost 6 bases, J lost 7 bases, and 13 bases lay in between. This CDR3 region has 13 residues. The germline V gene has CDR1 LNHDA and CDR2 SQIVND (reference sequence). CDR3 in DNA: TGTGCCAGTAGCGAAAAGCTGGGGAATGAGCAGTTCTTC. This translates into CASSEKLGNEQFF.

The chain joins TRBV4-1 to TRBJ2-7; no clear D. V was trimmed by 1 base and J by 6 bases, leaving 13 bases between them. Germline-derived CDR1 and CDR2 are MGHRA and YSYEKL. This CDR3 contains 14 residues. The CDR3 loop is CASSQVIRGFEQYF. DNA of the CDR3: TGCGCCAGCAGCCAAGTCATCCGAGGCTTCGAGCAGTACTTC.

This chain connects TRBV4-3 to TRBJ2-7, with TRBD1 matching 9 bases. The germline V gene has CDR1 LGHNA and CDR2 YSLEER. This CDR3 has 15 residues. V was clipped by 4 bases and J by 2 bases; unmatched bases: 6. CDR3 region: CASSPGTGKAYEQYF. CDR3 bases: TGCGCCAGCAGCCCCGGGACAGGGAAAGCCTACGAGCAGTACTTC.